This T cell receptor beta chain derives from a study of blood T cell repertoires in COVID-19. Across the study: The United States, Italy and Spain provided the acute and convalescent COVID-19 samples.

Authors' analysis steps: Reference gene primers were amplified, and this amplification served to estimate nucleated cell counts. Generated by immunoSEQ multiplex PCR, the TCRdb table keeps only in-frame clones and is missing some. Clone size and V and J calls were adopted from that table, with D and trimming inferred from the DNA. The sample holds about 280,000 clones, 88% seen once. The CDR3 is 15 amino acids. Germline loops: CDR1 SGHNT, CDR2 YYREEE (reference sequence). V lost 0 bases and J lost 5, with 12 bases in between. The chain links TRBV5-4 to TRBJ2-1; D is perhaps TRBD1 (5 bases). The receptor was derived from a man between 18 and 35 years old with active or convalescent COVID-19. The material sequenced was peripheral blood. CDR3 bases: TGTGCCAGCAGCTTGGATCCAGGGTACCACAATGAGCAGTTCTTC. It translates to CASSLDPGYHNEQFF. The full variable domain, with the rest looked up from reference TRBV5-4 and TRBJ2-1, is ETGVTQSPTHLIKTRGQQVTLRCSSQSGHNTVSWYQQALGQGPQFIFQYYREEENGRGNFPPRFSGLQFPNYSSELNVNALELDDSALYLCASSLDPGYHNEQFFGPGTRLTVL.